Below are 8 T cell receptor beta chains sequenced from a single sample in a study of memory CD4+ T cells and cytomegalovirus serostatus. Single viable CD3+CD4+CD8-CD45RO+ cells were sorted as the memory CD4+ T cells. The repertoire was sequenced with immunoSEQ multiplex PCR; TCRdb's copy has only in-frame clones and lacks some. The data hold about 75,000 clones, with 78% observed a single time. The sequencing input was memory CD4+ T cells from blood. These receptors all come from an adult in good health and CMV-seropositive.

The V call is TRBV11-3, the J call TRBJ2-2; D is perhaps TRBD1 (8 bases). This CDR3 comprises 16 residues. The V end was cut by 0 bases, the J end by 4 bases, with 12 bases between. Germline V gene sequence: CDR1 SGHNT, CDR2 YENEEA. DNA of the CDR3: TGTGCCAGCAGCTTAGAGAACAGGGGGGGCACCGGGGAGCTGTTTTTT. This gives the protein CASSLENRGGTGELFF.

This sequence joins TRBV18 and TRBJ2-7; TRBD1 aligns across 9 bases. The CDR3 sequence is 17 residues long. Looked up from germline, CDR1 is KGHSH and CDR2 is LQKENI. Unmatched junction bases numbered 14, after V lost 1 base and J lost 7 bases. This chain's CDR3 is CASSPQSLGQGTKEQYV. The CDR3 DNA reads TGTGCCAGCTCACCACAGTCACTCGGACAGGGGACCAAAGAGCAGTACGTC.

This sequence joins TRBV30 and TRBJ1-2; TRBD1 agrees at 7 bases. The CDR3 totals 13 residues. V lost 0 bases and J lost 8; bases outside the gene matches: 6. The V gene's germline CDR1 is GTSNPN and CDR2 SVGIG (reference sequence). The chain's CDR3 is CAWSVTGDFGYTF. The CDR3 DNA reads TGTGCCTGGAGTGTAACAGGGGATTTCGGCTACACCTTC.

This chain joins TRBV30 and TRBJ1-1; the D is unclear. From germline, CDR1 is GTSNPN and CDR2 SVGIG (reference sequence). The CDR3 consists of 14 residues. V lost 4 bases to trimming and J lost 1 base, with 13 bases between them. DNA for the CDR3: TGTGCCTGGAACCTAGGGAGGGAGAACACTGAAGCTTTCTTT. Encoded protein: CAWNLGRENTEAFF.

This clone was detected only once. The chain joins TRBV19 to TRBJ1-5, with D unresolved. CDR3 size: 13 residues. In germline, CDR1 is LNHDA, CDR2 SQIVND (reference sequence). V lost 1 base and J lost 7, with 8 bases in between. Written as DNA, the CDR3 is TGTGCCAGTAGTATAGGGGCAGGCCAGCCCCAGCATTTT. It yields the protein CASSIGAGQPQHF.

This chain joins TRBV5-4 and TRBJ2-7; perhaps TRBD2 as D (6 bases). The V gene's germline CDR1 is SGHNT and CDR2 YYREEE (reference sequence). This CDR3 spans 14 amino acids. Trimming took off 7 bases at V and 7 bases at J, with 21 bases between the two ends. The CDR3 protein is CASSPWPMAGEQYV. The CDR3 bases are TGTGCCAGCTCCCCGTGGCCAATGGCGGGGGAGCAGTACGTC.

CDR3 sequence (DNA): TGTGCCAGCAGTCCCGGGCACGGGAACCGGCCAACCTACGAGCAGTACTTC. It translates to CASSPGHGNRPTYEQYF. The rearrangement joins TRBV27 to TRBJ2-7, with TRBD2 as a possible D gene (5 bases). Germline CDR1 is MNHEY and CDR2 is SMNVEV (reference sequence). The CDR3 sequence is 17 residues long. Trimming took off 5 bases at V and 2 bases at J, with 22 bases between the two ends.

This rearrangement joins TRBV6-6 to TRBJ1-6, with D tentatively TRBD1 (5 bases). CDR1 MNHNY and CDR2 SVGAGI come from the germline V gene (reference sequence). The CDR3 totals 14 residues. The V gene lost 2 bases and the J gene lost 12 bases, with 14 bases spanning the gap. The CDR3 here is CASSYEGLGGPLHF. The CDR3 DNA sequence: TGTGCCAGCAGTTACGAGGGGCTTGGGGGACCCCTCCACTTT.